These 6 T cell receptor beta chains share one sample of origin, sequenced in a study of cytomegalovirus exposure and HLA in healthy donors. Researchers ran the PCR with 60 Vbeta and 13 Jbeta primers. Assay used: immunoSEQ multiplex PCR; TCRdb lists only in-frame clones, some missing. The table shows 150,000 to 200,000 clones, with around 78% occurring only once. What was sequenced was PBMCs. The receptors derive from a man aged 35-49 years in good health and CMV-seronegative.

Of note for this clone: Sequence at one end of the junction differs from germline and may be a read error. V and J are TRBV6-5 and TRBJ2-6; tentative D call: TRBD1 (5 bases). CDR3 length: 16 amino acids. CDR1 and CDR2 (germline): MNHEY, SVGAGI. CDR3 protein: CASSYASRSGANGLTF. The CDR3 nucleotides are TGTGCCAGCAGTTACGCATCCCGCTCTGGGGCCAACGGCCTGACTTTC.

This clone occurred a few times. The chain joins TRBV30 to TRBJ2-5; D perhaps matches TRBD2 (6 bases). Trimming cost V 0 bases and J 4 bases, with 9 bases left between them. The CDR3 length is 13 residues. Germline CDR1 reads GTSNPN; CDR2 reads SVGIG (reference sequence). DNA for the CDR3: TGTGCCTGGAGTGTAATAGCGGTAGAGACCCAGTACTTC. It codes for CAWSVIAVETQYF. The complete variable domain, with remaining parts taken from reference TRBV30 and TRBJ2-5, reads SQTIHQWPATLVQPVGSPLSLECTVEGTSNPNLYWYRQAAGRGLQLLFYSVGIGQISSEVPQNLSASRPQDRQFILSSKKLLLSDSGFYLCAWSVIAVETQYFGPGTRLLVL.

The chain joins TRBV10-3 to TRBJ1-1; D not certain. V lost 8 bases and J lost 3, with 13 bases in between. Germline V CDR1 and CDR2: ENHRY, SYGVKD. The CDR3 length is 13 residues. The CDR3 sequence: CAIAPRGDTEAFF. The CDR3 DNA reads as TGTGCCATCGCTCCTCGAGGAGACACTGAAGCTTTCTTT.

This clone was counted between two and nine times. A read error may produce the germline difference seen at one junction end. The chain has TRBV7-9 and TRBJ2-7; D is uncertain. CDR1 and CDR2 from the germline V gene are SEHNR and FQNEAQ (reference sequence). CDR3 length: 12 amino acids. CDR3 DNA sequence: TGTTCCAGCAGCTTACCGCGCTACGAGCAGTACTTC. It yields the protein CSSSLPRYEQYF.

The rearrangement links TRBV5-1 to TRBJ1-1, with unresolved D. Germline V gene lookup returns CDR1 SGHRS and CDR2 YFSETQ. V was trimmed by 4 bases and J by 0 bases, leaving 10 bases between them. This CDR3 spans 14 amino acids. Here the CDR3 reads CASSPAGMNTEAFF. The CDR3 bases are TGCGCCAGCAGCCCGGCGGGGATGAACACTGAAGCTTTCTTT. Supplemented by reference TRBV5-1 and TRBJ1-1, the full variable domain reads KAGVTQTPRYLIKTRGQQVTLSCSPISGHRSVSWYQQTPGQGLQFLFEYFSETQRNKGNFPGRFSGRQFSNSRSEMNVSTLELGDSALYLCASSPAGMNTEAFFGQGTRLTVV.

This sequence joins TRBV28 and TRBJ2-5; 8 nucleotides line up with TRBD2. The J call may be incorrect, as the DNA end agrees better with TRBJ2-7. This CDR3 has 16 residues. Germline V lookup: CDR1 MDHEN, CDR2 SYDVKM. The CDR3 spells CASSLQSGTRRNEQYF. The CDR3 region has the DNA TGTGCCAGCAGTTTACAATCCGGGACTAGGCGTAACGAGCAGTACTTC.